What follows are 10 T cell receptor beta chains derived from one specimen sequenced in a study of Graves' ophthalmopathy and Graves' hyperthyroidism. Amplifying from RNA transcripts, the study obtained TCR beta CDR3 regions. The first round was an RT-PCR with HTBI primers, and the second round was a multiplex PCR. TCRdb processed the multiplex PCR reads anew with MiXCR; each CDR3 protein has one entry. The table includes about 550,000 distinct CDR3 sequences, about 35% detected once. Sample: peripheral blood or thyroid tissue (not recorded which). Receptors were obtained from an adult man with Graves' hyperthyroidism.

CDR3 protein: CSVEDWTGGFF. In nucleotides, the CDR3 is TGCAGCGTTGAAGATTGGACAGGGGGTTTCTTT. This chain uses TRBV29-1 with TRBJ1-1; 10 bases are a match to TRBD1. Germline V gene lookup returns CDR1 SQVTM and CDR2 ANQGSEA. This CDR3 has 11 amino acids. The J segment lost 13 bases and the V segment lost 0 bases, leaving 2 bases of the junction unmatched.

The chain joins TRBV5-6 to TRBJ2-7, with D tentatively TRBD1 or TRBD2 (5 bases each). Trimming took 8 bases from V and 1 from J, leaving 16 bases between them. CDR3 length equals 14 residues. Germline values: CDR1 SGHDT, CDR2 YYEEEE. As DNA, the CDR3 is TGTGCCAGTTATCCCGGGGACCTTTCCTACGAGCAGTACTTC. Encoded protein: CASYPGDLSYEQYF.

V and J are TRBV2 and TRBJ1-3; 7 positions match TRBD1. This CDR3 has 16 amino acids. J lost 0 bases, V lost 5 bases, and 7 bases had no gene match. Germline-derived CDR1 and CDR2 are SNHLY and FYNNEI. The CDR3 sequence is CASSLTGASSGNTIYF. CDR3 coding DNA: TGTGCCAGCAGTTTAACAGGGGCCAGCTCTGGAAACACCATATATTTT. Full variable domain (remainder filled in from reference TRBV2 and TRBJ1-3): EPEVTQTPSHQVTQMGQEVILRCVPISNHLYFYWYRQILGQKVEFLVSFYNNEISEKSEIFDDQFSVERPDGSNFTLKIRSTKLEDSAMYFCASSLTGASSGNTIYFGEGSWLTVV.

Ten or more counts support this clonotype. In DNA, the CDR3 is TGTGCCAGCAGTTTAGCTGGGCAGGGCAATCAGCCCCAGCATTTT. It specifies CASSLAGQGNQPQHF. The V call is TRBV12-3 or TRBV12-4, the J call TRBJ1-5, with D hard to call. Trimming shortened V by 0 bases and J by 2 bases, and 8 bases separated the two germline ends. The CDR3 covers 15 residues.

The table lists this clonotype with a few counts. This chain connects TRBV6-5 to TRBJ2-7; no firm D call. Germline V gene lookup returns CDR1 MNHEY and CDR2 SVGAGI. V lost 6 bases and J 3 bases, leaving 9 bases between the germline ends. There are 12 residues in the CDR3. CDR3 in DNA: TGTGCCAGCAGAGACACCCTCTACGAGCAGTACTTC. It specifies CASRDTLYEQYF.

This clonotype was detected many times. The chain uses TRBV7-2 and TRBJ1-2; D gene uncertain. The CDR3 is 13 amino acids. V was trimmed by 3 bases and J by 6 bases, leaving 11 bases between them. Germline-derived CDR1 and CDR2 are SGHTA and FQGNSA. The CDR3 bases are TGTGCCAGCAGCTTGCGGCCTGGGGATGGCTACACCTTC. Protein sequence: CASSLRPGDGYTF.

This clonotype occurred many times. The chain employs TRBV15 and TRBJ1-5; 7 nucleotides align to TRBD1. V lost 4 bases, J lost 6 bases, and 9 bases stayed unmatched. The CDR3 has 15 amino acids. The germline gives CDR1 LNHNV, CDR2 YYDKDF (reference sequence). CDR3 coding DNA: TGTGCCACCAGCATTTCCGCAGGGGGATTTCAGCCCCAGCATTTT. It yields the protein CATSISAGGFQPQHF.

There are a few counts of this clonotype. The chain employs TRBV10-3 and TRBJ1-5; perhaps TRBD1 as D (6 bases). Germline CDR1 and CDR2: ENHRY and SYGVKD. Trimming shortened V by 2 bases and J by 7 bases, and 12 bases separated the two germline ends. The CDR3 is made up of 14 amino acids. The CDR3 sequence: CAISEGRGLQPQHF. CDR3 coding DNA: TGTGCCATCAGTGAGGGCAGGGGTCTACAGCCCCAGCATTTT.

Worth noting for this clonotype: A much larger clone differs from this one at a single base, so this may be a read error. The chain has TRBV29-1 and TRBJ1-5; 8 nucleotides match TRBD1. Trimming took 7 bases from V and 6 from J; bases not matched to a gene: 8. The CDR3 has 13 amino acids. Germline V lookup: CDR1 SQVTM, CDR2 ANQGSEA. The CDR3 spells CSARQGLSQPQHF. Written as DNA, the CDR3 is TGCAGCGCTAGACAGGGGCTGAGTCAGCCCCAGCATTTT.

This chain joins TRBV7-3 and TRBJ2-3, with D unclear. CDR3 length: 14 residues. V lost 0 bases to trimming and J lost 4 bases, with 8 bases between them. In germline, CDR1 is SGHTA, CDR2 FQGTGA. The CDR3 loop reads CASSLTQRPDTQYF. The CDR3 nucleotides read TGTGCCAGCAGCTTAACGCAGAGACCAGATACGCAGTATTTT. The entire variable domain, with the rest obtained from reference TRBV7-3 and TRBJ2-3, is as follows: GAGVSQTPSNKVTEKGKYVELRCDPISGHTALYWYRQSLGQGPEFLIYFQGTGAADDSGLPNDRFFAVRPEGSVSTLKIQRTERGDSAVYLCASSLTQRPDTQYFGPGTRLTVL.